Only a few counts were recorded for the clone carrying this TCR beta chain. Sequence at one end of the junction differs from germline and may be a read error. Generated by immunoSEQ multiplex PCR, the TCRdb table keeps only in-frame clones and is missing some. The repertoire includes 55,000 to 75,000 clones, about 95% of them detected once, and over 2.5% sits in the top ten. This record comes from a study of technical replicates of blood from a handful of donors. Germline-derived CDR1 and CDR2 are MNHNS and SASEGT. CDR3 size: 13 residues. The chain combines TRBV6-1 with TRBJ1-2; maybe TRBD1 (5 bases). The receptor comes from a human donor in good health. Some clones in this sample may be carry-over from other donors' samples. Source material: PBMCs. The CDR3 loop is CASSAIAGGSRAF. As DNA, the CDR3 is TGTGCCAGCAGTGCGATTGCGGGGGGATCCCGCGCCTTC.